This TCR beta chain was identified in a study of CD8 T cells in Susac syndrome. Roughly 0.45 to 1 ug RNA was reverse transcribed with random hexamers. One entry per CDR3 protein, called by TCRdb with MiXCR from the immunoSEQ multiplex PCR reads. The table includes some 100,000 distinct CDR3 sequences, around nine tenths detected once. CDR1 and CDR2 from the germline V gene are SNHLY and FYNNEI. This CDR3 is built from 15 residues. V was trimmed by 6 bases and J by 4 bases, leaving 15 bases between them. The sequence came from a human donor in good health. The J gene is TRBJ2-2, the V gene TRBV2; possible D gene TRBD2, 7 bases. The sample taken for sequencing was CD4+ T cells from PBMCs. For the CDR3, the DNA is TGTGCCAGCAGGCTCGGGGGGCGCTCCACCGGGGAGCTGTTTTTT. Translating gives CASRLGGRSTGELFF.